The rows below give T cell receptor beta chains drawn from one sample of a study of CD8 T cells in Susac syndrome. TCRdb ran MiXCR on the immunoSEQ multiplex PCR reads and lists one entry per CDR3 protein. The sample contains almost 450,000 distinct CDR3 sequences, around 85% of which appear only once. The sequencing sample was made of CD8+ T cells from PBMCs. The receptors come from a human donor with multiple sclerosis. Each CDR3 is given with its conserved first and last residue. Fields, in order: D gene, J gene, clone size, V gene, CDR3 DNA, CDR3 protein. A D gene is named only where the DNA matches it firmly. Clone size, where shown, is once, few, many, or a class for clones that have expanded.

TRBD1 | TRBJ1-2 | . | TRBV6-1 | TGTGCCAGCACCCCCAACGCAGGACAGGGGGCAGACTATGGCTACACCTTC | CASTPNAGQGADYGYTF
. | TRBJ1-1 | . | TRBV20-1 | TGCAGTGCTCTGGGACATCCGCCTACTGGAAGCACTGAAGCTTTCTTT | CSALGHPPTGSTEAFF
. | TRBJ2-1 | . | TRBV6-5 | TGTGCCAGCAGTTACTCGGGAGGGGGCTTTTACAATGAGCAGTTCTTC | CASSYSGGGFYNEQFF
TRBD1 | TRBJ2-2 | . | TRBV5-1 | TGCGCCAGCAGCGAGGGGACAGGGGACTCCGGGGAGCTGTTTTTT | CASSEGTGDSGELFF
TRBD1 | TRBJ2-2 | . | TRBV5-6 | TGTGCCGGCGGACAGGGGGCGACCGGGGAGCTGTTTTTT | CAGGQGATGELFF
. | TRBJ2-1 | . | TRBV5-6 | TGTGCCAGCAGCTCCTCGGGTGACGATGAGCAGTTCTTC | CASSSSGDDEQFF
. | TRBJ1-1 | . | TRBV29-1 | TGCAGCGTTGATGGGACTGAAGCTTTCTTT | CSVDGTEAFF
. | TRBJ1-4 | . | TRBV5-6 | TGTGCCAGCAGCTGGGGCCGACAGCTATCTAATGAAAAACTGTTTTTT | CASSWGRQLSNEKLFF
TRBD2 | TRBJ2-1 | few | TRBV4-1 | TGCGCCAGCAGCCCGGGGGGGTATAGCCATGAGCAGTTCTTC | CASSPGGYSHEQFF
TRBD2 | TRBJ2-7 | few | TRBV6-5 | TGTGCCAGCAGGGGACTAGTTGGCGAGCAGTACTTC | CASRGLVGEQYF
TRBD2 | TRBJ2-7 | once | TRBV29-1 | TGCAGCGTCCACCTAGCGGGGGCGTACGAGCAGTACTTC | CSVHLAGAYEQYF
TRBD1 | TRBJ1-5 | . | TRBV6-5 | TGTGCCAGTCCTCCTCAGGGGGGACGCCAGCCCCAGCATTTT | CASPPQGGRQPQHF
. | TRBJ2-1 | . | TRBV5-1 | TGCGCCAGCAGCCCTGGACAGAATCACAATGAGCAGTTCTTC | CASSPGQNHNEQFF
TRBD2 | TRBJ2-1 | . | TRBV5-1 | TGCGCCAGCAGCTTGGCTAGCGGGGGGAACTACAATGAGCAGTTCTTC | CASSLASGGNYNEQFF
. | TRBJ2-7 | few | TRBV12-3/TRBV12-4 | TGTGCCAGCAGTGCTCCCCACTCCAGCGACGAGCAGTACTTC | CASSAPHSSDEQYF
. | TRBJ2-7 | few | TRBV5-4 | TGTGCCAGCAGCTTACCGAATAGGACAGCCTACGAGCAGTACTTC | CASSLPNRTAYEQYF
. | TRBJ1-1 | . | TRBV6-1 | TGTGCCAGCAGTACCCCAGCGAACACTGAAGCTTTCTTT | CASSTPANTEAFF
. | TRBJ1-1 | . | TRBV5-1 | TGCGCCAGCAGCTTTCACAGGTACAGAAACGGAGCTTTCTTT | CASSFHRYRNGAFF
. | TRBJ1-5 | . | TRBV12-3/TRBV12-4 | TGTGCCAGCAGTTCGGGGTTGGCCCAGCATTTT | CASSSGLAQHF
. | TRBJ2-7 | . | TRBV27 | TGTGCCAGCAGTTTGATACCCTCCTACGAGCAGTACTTC | CASSLIPSYEQYF
TRBD1 | TRBJ2-3 | few | TRBV3-1 | TGTGCCAGCAGCCATCAAACAGGGGTTTTTGGCACAGATACGCAGTATTTT | CASSHQTGVFGTDTQYF
. | TRBJ2-3 | . | TRBV7-9 | TGTGCCAGCATTCAATTGTCTGATACGCAGTATTTT | CASIQLSDTQYF
. | TRBJ1-1 | . | TRBV12-3/TRBV12-4 | TGTGCCAGCGATTATGGGGCTGGCACTGAAGCTTTCTTT | CASDYGAGTEAFF
. | TRBJ2-7 | . | TRBV6-1 | TGTGCCAGCTCAAGATGGGGTTTCTCCTACGAGCAGTACTTC | CASSRWGFSYEQYF
TRBD1 | TRBJ2-2 | . | TRBV30 | TGTGCCTGGAGTGTAGGGACAGGGGCCGGGGAGCTGTTTTTT | CAWSVGTGAGELFF
TRBD1 | TRBJ2-1 | . | TRBV6-5 | TGTGCCAGCAGTGCCGACAGGGGATCACTCAATGAGCAGTTCTTC | CASSADRGSLNEQFF
. | TRBJ2-2 | . | TRBV14 | TGTGCCAGCAGCCAAGAGGGACATGACACCGGGGAGCTGTTTTTT | CASSQEGHDTGELFF
. | TRBJ1-1 | . | TRBV12-3/TRBV12-4 | TGTGCCAGCAGTTTACCCCCATTAACTTTCTTT | CASSLPPLTFF
TRBD1 | TRBJ2-3 | . | TRBV4-1 | TGCGCCAGCAGCCTTAGACAGGGACCCACTATGAGAGATACGCAGTATTTT | CASSLRQGPTMRDTQYF
TRBD1 | TRBJ2-7 | . | TRBV7-8 | TGTGCCAGCAGCAATGCCCAGGGGGTTGGAAACGAGCAGTACTTC | CASSNAQGVGNEQYF
. | TRBJ2-5 | once | TRBV12-5 | TGTGCTAGTGGTTTGGGGACCTCAGGGGAGACCCAGTACTTC | CASGLGTSGETQYF
TRBD1 | TRBJ1-2 | . | TRBV28 | TGTGCCAGCAGTGACAGGGGGTATACTAACTATGGCTACACCTTC | CASSDRGYTNYGYTF
. | TRBJ2-7 | . | TRBV30 | TGTGCCTGGATATCGGGACAATGGAACGAGCAGTACTTC | CAWISGQWNEQYF
. | TRBJ2-7 | few | TRBV6-1 | TGTGCCAGCAGTGAAAGAGGCTACGAGCAGTACTTC | CASSERGYEQYF
. | TRBJ2-7 | . | TRBV12-3/TRBV12-4 | TGTGCCAGCAGCGGACAGAACACGATTTACGAGCAGTACTTC | CASSGQNTIYEQYF
. | TRBJ1-5 | . | TRBV19 | TGTGCCAGTAGTATTGATTCAGGAGGACAGCCCCAGCATTTT | CASSIDSGGQPQHF
. | TRBJ2-2 | . | TRBV2 | TGTGCCAGCAGTGAAGCAGGGTTCGGCACCGGGGAGCTGTTTTTT | CASSEAGFGTGELFF
. | TRBJ1-1 | . | TRBV4-2 | TGTGCCAGCAGCCAAGACTGGGGCTCGAACACTGAAGCTTTCTTT | CASSQDWGSNTEAFF